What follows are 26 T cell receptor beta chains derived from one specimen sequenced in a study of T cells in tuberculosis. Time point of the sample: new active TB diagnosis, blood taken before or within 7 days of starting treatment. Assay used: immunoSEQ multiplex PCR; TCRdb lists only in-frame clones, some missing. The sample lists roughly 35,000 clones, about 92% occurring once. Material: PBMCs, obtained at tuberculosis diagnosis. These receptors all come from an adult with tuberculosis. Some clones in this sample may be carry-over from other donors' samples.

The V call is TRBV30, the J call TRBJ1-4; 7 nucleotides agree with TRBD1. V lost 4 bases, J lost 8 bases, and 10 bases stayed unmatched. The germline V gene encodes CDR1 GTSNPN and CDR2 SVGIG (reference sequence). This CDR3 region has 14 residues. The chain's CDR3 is CAWNAPGQREKLFF. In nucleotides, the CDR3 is TGTGCCTGGAATGCCCCGGGACAGCGGGAAAAACTGTTTTTT. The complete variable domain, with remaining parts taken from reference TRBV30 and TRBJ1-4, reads SQTIHQWPATLVQPVGSPLSLECTVEGTSNPNLYWYRQAAGRGLQLLFYSVGIGQISSEVPQNLSASRPQDRQFILSSKKLLLSDSGFYLCAWNAPGQREKLFFGSGTQLSVL.

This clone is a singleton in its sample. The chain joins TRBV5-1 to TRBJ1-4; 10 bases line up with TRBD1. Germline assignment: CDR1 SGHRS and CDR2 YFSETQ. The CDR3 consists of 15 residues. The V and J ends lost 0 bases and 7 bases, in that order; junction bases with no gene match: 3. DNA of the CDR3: TGCGCCAGCAGCTTGGCGGGACAGGGGCGTGAAAAACTGTTTTTT. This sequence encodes CASSLAGQGREKLFF. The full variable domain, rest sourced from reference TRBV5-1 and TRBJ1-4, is KAGVTQTPRYLIKTRGQQVTLSCSPISGHRSVSWYQQTPGQGLQFLFEYFSETQRNKGNFPGRFSGRQFSNSRSEMNVSTLELGDSALYLCASSLAGQGREKLFFGSGTQLSVL.

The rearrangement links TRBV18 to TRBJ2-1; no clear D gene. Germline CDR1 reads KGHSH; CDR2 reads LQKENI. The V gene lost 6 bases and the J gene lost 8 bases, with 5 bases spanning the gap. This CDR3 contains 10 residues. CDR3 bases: TGTGCCAGCTCCAATGATGAGCAGTTCTTC. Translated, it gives CASSNDEQFF.

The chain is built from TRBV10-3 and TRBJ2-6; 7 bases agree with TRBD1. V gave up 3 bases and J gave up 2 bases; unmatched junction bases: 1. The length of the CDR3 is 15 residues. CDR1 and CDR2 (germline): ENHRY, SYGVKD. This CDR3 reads CAISDTGAGANVLTF. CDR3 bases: TGTGCCATCAGTGATACAGGGGCTGGGGCCAACGTCCTGACTTTC.

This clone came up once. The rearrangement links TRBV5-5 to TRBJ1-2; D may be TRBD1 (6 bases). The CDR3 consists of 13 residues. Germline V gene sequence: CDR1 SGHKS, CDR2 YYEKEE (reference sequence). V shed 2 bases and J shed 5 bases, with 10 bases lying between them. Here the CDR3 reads CASSLQGPYGYTF. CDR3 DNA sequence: TGTGCCAGCAGCTTACAGGGACCATATGGCTACACCTTC.

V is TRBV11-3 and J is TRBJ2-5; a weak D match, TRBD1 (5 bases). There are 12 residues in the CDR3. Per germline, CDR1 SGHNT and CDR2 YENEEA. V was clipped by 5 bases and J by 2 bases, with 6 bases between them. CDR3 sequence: CASSTGQETQYF. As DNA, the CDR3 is TGTGCCAGCAGCACAGGTCAAGAGACCCAGTACTTC. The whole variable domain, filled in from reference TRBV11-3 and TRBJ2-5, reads EAGVVQSPRYKIIEKKQPVAFWCNPISGHNTLYWYLQNLGQGPELLIRYENEEAVDDSQLPKDRFSAERLKGVDSTLKIQPAELGDSAVYLCASSTGQETQYFGPGTRLLVL.

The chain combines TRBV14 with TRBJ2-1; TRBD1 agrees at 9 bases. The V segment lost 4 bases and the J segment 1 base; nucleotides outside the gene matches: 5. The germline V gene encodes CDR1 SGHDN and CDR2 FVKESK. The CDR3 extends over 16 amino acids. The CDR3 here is CASSRRTGASYNEQFF. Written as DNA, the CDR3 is TGTGCCAGCAGCCGTCGGACAGGGGCTTCCTACAATGAGCAGTTCTTC.

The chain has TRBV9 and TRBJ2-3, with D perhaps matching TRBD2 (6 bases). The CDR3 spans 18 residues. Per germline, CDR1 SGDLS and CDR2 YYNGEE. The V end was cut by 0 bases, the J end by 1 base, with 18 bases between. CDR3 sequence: CASSVATGLLRGTDTQYF. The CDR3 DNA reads TGTGCCAGCAGCGTAGCTACCGGACTACTTAGGGGCACAGATACGCAGTATTTT.

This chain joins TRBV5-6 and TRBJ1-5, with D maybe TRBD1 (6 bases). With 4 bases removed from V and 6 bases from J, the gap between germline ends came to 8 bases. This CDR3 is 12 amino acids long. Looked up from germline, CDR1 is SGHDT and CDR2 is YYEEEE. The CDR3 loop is CASSQGGQPQHF. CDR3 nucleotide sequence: TGTGCCAGCAGCCAAGGGGGTCAGCCCCAGCATTTT.

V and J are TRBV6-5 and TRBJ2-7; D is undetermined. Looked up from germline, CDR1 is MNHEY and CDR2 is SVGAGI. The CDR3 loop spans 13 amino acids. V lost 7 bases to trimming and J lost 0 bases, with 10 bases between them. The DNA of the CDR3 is TGTGCCAGCAAGAGGCAGACCTCCTACGAGCAGTACTTC. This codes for CASKRQTSYEQYF.

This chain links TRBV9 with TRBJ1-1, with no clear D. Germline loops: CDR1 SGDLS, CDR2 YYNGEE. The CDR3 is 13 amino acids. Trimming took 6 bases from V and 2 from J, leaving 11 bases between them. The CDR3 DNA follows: TGTGCCAGCACAAAAGGACTCAACACTGAAGCTTTCTTT. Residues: CASTKGLNTEAFF.

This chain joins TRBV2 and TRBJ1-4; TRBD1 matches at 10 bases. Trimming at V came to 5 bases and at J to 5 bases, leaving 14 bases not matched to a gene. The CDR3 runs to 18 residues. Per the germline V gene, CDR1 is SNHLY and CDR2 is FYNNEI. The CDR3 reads CASSRTPGQGRGNEKLFF. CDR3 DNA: TGTGCCAGCAGTCGAACACCGGGACAGGGGCGGGGAAATGAAAAACTGTTTTTT.

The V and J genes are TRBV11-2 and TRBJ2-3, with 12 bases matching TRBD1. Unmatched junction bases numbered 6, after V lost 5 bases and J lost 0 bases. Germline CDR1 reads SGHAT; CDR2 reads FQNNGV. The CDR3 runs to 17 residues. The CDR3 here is CASSRGQGAVSTDTQYF. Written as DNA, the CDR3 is TGTGCCAGCAGCCGGGGACAGGGGGCGGTCAGCACAGATACGCAGTATTTT.

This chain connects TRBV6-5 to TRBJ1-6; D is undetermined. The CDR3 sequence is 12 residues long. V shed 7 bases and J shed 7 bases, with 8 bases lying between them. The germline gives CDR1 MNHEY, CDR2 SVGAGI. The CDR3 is CASTAGNSPLHF. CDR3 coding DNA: TGTGCCAGCACGGCGGGGAATTCACCCCTCCACTTT.

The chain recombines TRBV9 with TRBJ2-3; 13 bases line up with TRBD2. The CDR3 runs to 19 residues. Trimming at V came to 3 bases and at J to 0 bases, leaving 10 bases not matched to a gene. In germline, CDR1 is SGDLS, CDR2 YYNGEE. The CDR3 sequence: CASSAGLAGVRASTDTQYF. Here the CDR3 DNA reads TGTGCCAGCAGCGCCGGACTAGCGGGGGTTCGTGCTAGCACAGATACGCAGTATTTT.

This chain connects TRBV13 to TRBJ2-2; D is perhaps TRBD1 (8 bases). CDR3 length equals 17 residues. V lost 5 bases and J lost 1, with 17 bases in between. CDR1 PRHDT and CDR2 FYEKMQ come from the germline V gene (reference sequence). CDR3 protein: CASSPKQGEGNTGELFF. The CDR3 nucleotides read TGTGCCAGCAGCCCAAAACAGGGGGAGGGGAACACCGGGGAGCTGTTTTTT.

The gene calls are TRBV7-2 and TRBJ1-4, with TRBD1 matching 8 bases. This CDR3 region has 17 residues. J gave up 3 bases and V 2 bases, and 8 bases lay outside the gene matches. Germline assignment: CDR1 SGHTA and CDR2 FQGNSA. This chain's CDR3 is CASSLSGRTGSNEKLFF. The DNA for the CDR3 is TGTGCCAGCAGCTTAAGCGGTCGGACAGGGTCTAATGAAAAACTGTTTTTT.

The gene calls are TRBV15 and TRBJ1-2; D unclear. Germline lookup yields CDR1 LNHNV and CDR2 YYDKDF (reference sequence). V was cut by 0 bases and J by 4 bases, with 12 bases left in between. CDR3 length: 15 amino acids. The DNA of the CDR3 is TGTGCCACCAGCAGAGAGGGCCGGCAGAGCTATGGCTACACCTTC. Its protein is CATSREGRQSYGYTF.

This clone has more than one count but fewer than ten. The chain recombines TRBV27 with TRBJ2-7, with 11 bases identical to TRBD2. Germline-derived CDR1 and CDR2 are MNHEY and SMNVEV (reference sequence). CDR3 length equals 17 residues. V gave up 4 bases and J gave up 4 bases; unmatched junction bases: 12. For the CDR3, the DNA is TGTGCCAGCAGTTCGCCGAGGTTGGGGACTAGCGGATACGAGCAGTACTTC. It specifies CASSSPRLGTSGYEQYF.

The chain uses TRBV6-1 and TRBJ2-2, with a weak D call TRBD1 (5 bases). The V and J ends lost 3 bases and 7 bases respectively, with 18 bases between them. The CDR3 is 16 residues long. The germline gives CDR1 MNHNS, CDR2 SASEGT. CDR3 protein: CASSEFKTTTGGELFF. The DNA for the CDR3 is TGTGCCAGCAGTGAGTTCAAGACAACAACAGGCGGGGAGCTGTTTTTT.

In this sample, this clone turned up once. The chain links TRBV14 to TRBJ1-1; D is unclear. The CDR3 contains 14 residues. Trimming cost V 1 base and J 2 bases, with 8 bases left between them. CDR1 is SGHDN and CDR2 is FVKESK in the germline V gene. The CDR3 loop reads CASSQGPGNTEAFF. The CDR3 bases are TGTGCCAGCAGCCAAGGACCAGGAAACACTGAAGCTTTCTTT.

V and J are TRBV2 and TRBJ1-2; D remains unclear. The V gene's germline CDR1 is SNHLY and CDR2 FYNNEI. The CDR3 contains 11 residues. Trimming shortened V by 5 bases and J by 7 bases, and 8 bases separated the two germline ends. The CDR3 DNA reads TGTGCCAGCAGTCCGCGGAGTGGCTACACCTTC. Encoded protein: CASSPRSGYTF. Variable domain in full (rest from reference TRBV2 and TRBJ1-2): EPEVTQTPSHQVTQMGQEVILRCVPISNHLYFYWYRQILGQKVEFLVSFYNNEISEKSEIFDDQFSVERPDGSNFTLKIRSTKLEDSAMYFCASSPRSGYTFGSGTRLTVV.

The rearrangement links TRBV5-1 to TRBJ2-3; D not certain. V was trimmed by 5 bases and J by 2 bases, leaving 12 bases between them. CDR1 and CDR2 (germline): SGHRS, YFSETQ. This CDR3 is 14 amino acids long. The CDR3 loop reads CASRNGGLTDTQYF. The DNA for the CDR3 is TGCGCCAGCAGAAACGGCGGTCTCACAGATACGCAGTATTTT.

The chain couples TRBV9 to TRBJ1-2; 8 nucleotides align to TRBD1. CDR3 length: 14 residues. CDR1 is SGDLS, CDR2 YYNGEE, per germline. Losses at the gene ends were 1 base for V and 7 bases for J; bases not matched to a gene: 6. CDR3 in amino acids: CASSVLQGEGGYTF. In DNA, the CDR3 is TGTGCCAGCAGCGTACTACAGGGGGAGGGTGGCTACACCTTC.

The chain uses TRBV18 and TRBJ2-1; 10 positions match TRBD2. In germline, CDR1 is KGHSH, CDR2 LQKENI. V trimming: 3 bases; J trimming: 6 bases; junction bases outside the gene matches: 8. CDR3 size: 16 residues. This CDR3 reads CASSPLALAGSNEQFF. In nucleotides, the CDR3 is TGTGCCAGCTCACCGCTCGCACTAGCGGGGAGCAATGAGCAGTTCTTC.

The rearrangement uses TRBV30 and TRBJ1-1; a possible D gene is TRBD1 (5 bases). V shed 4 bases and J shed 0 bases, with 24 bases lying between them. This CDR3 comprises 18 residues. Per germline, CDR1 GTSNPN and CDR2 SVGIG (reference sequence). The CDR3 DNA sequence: TGTGCCTGGACCTTCCCGCTTTGGGGCAACCCCATGAACACTGAAGCTTTCTTT. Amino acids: CAWTFPLWGNPMNTEAFF.